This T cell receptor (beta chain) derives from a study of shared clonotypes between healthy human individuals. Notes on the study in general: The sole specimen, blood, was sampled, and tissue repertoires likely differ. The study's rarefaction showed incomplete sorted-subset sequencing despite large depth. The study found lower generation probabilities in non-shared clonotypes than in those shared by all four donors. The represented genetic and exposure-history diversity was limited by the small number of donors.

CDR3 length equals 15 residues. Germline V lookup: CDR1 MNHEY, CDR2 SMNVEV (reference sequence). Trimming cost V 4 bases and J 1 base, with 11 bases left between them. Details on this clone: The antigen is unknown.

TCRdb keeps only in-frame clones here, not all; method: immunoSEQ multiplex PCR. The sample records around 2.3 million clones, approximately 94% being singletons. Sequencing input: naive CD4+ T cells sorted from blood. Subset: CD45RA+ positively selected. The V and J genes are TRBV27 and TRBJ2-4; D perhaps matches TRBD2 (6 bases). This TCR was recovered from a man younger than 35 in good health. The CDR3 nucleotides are TGTGCCAGCAGTTCCCAGGGACTGGCCAAAAACATTCAGTACTTC. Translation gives CASSSQGLAKNIQYF.